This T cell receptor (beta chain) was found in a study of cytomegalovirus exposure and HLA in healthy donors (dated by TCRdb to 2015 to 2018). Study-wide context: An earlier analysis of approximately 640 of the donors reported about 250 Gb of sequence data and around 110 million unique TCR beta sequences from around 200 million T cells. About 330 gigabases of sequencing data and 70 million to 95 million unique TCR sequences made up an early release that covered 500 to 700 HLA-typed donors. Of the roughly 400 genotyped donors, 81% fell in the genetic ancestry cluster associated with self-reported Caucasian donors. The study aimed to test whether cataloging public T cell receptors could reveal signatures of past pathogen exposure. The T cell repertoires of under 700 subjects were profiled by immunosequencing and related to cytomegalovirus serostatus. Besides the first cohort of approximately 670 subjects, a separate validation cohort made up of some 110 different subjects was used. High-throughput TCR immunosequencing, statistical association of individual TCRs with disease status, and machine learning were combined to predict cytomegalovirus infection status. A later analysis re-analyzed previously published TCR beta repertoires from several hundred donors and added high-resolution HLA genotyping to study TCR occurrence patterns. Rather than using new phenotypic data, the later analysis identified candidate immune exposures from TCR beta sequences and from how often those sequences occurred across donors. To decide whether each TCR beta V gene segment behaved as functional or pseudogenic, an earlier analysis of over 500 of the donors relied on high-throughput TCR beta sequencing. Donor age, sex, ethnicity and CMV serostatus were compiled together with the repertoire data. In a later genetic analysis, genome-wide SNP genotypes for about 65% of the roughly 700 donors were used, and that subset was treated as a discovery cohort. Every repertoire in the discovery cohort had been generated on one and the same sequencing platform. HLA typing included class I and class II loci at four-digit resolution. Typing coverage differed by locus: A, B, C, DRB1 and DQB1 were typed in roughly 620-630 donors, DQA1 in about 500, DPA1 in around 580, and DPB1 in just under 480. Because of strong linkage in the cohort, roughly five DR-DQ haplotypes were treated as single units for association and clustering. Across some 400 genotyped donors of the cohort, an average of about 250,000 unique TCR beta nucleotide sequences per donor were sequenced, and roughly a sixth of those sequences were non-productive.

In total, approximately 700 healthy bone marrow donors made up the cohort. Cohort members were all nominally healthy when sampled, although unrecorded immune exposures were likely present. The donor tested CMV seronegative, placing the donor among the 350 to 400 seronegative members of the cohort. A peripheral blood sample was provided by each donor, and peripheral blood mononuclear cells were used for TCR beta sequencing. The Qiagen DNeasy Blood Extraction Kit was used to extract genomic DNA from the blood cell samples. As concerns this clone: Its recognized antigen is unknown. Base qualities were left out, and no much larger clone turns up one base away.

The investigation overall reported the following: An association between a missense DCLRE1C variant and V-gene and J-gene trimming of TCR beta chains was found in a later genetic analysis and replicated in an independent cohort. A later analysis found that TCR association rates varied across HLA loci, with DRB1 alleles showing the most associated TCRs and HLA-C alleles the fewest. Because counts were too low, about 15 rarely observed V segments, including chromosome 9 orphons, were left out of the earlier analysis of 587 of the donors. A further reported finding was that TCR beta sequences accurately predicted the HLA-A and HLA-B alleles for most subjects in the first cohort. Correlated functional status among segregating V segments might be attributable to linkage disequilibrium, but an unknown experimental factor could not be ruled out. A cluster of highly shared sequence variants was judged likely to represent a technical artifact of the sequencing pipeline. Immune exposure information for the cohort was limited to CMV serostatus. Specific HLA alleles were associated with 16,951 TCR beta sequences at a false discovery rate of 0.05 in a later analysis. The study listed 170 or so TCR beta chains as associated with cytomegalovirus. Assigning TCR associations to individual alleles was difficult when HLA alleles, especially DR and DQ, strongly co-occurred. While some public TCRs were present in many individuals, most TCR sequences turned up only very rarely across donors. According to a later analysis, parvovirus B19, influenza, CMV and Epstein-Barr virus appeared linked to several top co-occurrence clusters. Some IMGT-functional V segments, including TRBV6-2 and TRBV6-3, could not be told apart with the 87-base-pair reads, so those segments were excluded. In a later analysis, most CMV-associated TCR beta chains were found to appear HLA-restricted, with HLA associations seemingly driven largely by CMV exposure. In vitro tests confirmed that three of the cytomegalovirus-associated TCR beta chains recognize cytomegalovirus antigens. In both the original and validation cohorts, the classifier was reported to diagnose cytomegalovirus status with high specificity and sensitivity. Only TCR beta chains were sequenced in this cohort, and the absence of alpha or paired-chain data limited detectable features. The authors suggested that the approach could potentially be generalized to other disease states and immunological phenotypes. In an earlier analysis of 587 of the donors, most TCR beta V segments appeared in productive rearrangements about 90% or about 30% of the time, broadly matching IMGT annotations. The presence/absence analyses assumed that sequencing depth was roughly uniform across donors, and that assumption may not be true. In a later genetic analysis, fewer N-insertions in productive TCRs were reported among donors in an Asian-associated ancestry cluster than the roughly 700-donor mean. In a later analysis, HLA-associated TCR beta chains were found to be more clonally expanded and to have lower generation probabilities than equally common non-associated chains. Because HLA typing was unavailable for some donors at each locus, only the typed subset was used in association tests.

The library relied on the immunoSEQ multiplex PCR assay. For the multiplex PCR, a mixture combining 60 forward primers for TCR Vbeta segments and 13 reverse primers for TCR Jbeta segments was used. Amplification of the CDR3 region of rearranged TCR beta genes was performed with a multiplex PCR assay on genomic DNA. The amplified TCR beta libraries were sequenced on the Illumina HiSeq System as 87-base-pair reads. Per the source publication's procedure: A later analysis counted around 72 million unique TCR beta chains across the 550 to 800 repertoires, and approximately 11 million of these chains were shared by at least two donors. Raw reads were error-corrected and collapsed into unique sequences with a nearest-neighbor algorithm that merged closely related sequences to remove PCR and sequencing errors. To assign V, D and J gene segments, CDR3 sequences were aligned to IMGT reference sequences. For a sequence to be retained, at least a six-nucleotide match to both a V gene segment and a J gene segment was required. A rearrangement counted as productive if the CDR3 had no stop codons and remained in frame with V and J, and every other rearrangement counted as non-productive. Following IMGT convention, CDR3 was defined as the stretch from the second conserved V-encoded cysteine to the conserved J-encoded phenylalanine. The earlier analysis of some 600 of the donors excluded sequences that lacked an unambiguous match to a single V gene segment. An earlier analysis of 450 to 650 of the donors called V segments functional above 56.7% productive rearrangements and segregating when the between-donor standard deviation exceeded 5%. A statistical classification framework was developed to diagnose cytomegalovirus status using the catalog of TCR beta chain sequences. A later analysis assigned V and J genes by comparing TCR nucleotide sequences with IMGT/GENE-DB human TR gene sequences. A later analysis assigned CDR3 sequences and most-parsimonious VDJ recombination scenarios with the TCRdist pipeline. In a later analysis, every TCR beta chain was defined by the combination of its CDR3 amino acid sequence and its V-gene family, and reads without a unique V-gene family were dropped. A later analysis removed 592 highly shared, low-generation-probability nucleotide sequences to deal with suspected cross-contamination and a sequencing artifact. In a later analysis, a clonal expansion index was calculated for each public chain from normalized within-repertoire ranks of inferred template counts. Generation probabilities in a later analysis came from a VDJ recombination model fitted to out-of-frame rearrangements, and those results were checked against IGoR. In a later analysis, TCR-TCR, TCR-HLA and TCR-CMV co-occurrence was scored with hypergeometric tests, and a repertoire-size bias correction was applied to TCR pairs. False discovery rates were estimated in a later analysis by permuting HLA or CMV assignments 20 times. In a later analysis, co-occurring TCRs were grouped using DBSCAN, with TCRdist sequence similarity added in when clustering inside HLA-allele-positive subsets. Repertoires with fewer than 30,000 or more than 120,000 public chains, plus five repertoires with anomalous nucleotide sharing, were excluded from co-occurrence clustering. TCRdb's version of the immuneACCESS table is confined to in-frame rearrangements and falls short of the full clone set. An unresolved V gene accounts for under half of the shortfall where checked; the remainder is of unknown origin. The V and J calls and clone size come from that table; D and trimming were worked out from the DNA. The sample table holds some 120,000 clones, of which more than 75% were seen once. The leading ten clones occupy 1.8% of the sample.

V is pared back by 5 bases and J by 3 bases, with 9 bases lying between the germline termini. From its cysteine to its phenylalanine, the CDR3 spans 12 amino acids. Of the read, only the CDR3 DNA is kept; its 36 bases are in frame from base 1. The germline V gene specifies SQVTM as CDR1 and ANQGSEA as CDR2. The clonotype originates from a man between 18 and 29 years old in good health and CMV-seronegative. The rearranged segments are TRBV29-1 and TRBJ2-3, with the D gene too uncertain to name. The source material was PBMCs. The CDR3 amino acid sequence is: CSVREVTDTQYF. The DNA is TGCAGCGTTAGAGAAGTTACAGATACGCAGTATTTT.